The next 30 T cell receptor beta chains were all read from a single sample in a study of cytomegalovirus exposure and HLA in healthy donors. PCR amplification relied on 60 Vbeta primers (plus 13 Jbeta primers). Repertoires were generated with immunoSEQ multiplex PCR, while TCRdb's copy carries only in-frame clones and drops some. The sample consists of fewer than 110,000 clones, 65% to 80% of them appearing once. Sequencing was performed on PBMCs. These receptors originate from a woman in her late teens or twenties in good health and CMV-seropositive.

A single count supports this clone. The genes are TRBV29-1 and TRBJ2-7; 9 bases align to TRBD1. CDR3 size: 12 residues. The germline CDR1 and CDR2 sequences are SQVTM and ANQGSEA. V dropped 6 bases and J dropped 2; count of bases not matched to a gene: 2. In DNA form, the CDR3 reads TGCAGCGTCGGGACAGGGCCCTACGAGCAGTACTTC. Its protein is CSVGTGPYEQYF.

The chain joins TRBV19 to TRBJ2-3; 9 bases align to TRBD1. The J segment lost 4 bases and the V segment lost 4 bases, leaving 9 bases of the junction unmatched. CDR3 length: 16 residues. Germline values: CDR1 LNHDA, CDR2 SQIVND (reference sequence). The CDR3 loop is CASSRMWGQGPDTQYF. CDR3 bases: TGTGCCAGTAGTAGAATGTGGGGACAGGGCCCAGATACGCAGTATTTT.

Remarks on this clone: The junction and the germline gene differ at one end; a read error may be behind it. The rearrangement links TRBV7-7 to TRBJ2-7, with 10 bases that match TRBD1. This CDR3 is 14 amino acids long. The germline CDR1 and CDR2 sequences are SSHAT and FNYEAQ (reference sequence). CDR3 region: CASSPGTGANEQYF. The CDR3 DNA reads TGTGCTAGCAGCCCAGGGACAGGGGCCAACGAGCAGTACTTC.

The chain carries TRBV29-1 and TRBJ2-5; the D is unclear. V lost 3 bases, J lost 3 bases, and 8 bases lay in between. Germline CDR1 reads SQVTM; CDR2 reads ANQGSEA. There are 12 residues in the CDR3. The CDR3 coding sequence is TGCAGCGTTGATCTACAGAAAGAGACCCAGTACTTC. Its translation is CSVDLQKETQYF. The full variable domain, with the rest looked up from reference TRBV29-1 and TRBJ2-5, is SAVISQKPSRDICQRGTSLTIQCQVDSQVTMMFWYRQQPGQSLTLIATANQGSEATYESGFVIDKFPISRPNLTFSTLTVSNMSPEDSSIYLCSVDLQKETQYFGPGTRLLVL.

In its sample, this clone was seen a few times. The CDR3 DNA reads TGTGCCAGCAGCTTAGGGGGCGGGGCCGAACGAAAACTGTTTTTT. Translated, it gives CASSLGGGAERKLFF. The chain is built from TRBV7-9 and TRBJ1-4; TRBD1 might be the D (5 bases). The CDR3 consists of 15 residues. CDR1 and CDR2 from the germline V gene are SEHNR and FQNEAQ (reference sequence). V was shortened by 1 base and J by 10 bases, with 16 bases between the two germline ends. Full variable domain (outside the CDR3, taken from reference TRBV7-9 and TRBJ1-4): DTGVSQNPRHKITKRGQNVTFRCDPISEHNRLYWYRQTLGQGPEFLTYFQNEAQLEKSRLLSDRFSAERPKGSFSTLEIQRTEQGDSAMYLCASSLGGGAERKLFFGSGTQLSVL.

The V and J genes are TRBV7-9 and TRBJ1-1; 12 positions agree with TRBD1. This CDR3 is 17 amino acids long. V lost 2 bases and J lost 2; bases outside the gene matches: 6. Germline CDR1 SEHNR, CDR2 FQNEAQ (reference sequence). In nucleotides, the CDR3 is TGTGCCAGCAGCTTAACGCGGGACAGGGGGCGAAACACTGAAGCTTTCTTT. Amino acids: CASSLTRDRGRNTEAFF.

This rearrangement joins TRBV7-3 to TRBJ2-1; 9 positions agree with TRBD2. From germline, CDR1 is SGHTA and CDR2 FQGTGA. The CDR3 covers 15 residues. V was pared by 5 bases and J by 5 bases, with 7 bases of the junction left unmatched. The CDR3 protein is CASSPGLANHNEQFF. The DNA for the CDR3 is TGTGCCAGCAGCCCTGGACTAGCGAACCACAATGAGCAGTTCTTC.

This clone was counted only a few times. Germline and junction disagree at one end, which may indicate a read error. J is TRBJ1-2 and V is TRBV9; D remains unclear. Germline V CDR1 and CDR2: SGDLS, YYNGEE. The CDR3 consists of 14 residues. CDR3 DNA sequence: TGTGCCAGCAACGTAGCCCACAAAGTGGAGGGCTACACCTTC. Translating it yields CASNVAHKVEGYTF.

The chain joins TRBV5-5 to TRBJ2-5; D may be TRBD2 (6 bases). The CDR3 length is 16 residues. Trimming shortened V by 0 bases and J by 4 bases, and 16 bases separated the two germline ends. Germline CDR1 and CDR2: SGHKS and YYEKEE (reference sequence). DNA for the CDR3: TGTGCCAGCAGCTTGGCCAGGGCGGGATCGCGAGAGACCCAGTACTTC. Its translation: CASSLARAGSRETQYF.

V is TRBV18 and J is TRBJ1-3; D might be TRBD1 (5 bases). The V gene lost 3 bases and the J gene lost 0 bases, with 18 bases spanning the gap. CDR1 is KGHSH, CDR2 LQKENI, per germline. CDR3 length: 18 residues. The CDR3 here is CASSPLGQSQVSGNTIYF. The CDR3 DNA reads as TGTGCCAGCTCACCCCTAGGACAAAGCCAAGTCTCTGGAAACACCATATATTTT.

CDR3 protein: CASSLIPGLAETYNEQFF. In DNA, the CDR3 is TGTGCCAGCAGCCTCATACCGGGACTAGCGGAGACCTACAATGAGCAGTTCTTC. V and J are TRBV4-2 and TRBJ2-1, with 11 positions matching TRBD2. Trimming removed 4 bases from V and 2 bases from J; junction bases left unmatched: 10. CDR1 is LGHNA and CDR2 is YNFKEQ in the germline V gene. The CDR3 totals 18 residues.

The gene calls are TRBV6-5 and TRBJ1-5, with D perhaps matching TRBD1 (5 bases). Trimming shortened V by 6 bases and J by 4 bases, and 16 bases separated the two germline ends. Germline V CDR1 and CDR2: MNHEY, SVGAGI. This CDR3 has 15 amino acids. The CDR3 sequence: CASSNAPGGNQPQHF. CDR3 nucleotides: TGTGCCAGCAGCAACGCTCCTGGGGGGAATCAGCCCCAGCATTTT.

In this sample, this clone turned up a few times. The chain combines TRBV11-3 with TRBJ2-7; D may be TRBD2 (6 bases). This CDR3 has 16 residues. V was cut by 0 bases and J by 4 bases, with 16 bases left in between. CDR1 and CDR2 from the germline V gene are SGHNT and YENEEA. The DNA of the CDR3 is TGTGCCAGCAGCTTAGAACGGGGAGGAGGATCTTACGAGCAGTACTTC. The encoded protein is CASSLERGGGSYEQYF.

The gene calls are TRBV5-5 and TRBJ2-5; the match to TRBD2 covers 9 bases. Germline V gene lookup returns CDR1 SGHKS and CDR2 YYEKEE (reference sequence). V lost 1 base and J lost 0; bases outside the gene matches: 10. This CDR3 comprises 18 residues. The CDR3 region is CASSLPRDRGGDQETQYF. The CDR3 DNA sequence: TGTGCCAGCAGCTTGCCTAGGGATCGCGGGGGGGACCAAGAGACCCAGTACTTC.

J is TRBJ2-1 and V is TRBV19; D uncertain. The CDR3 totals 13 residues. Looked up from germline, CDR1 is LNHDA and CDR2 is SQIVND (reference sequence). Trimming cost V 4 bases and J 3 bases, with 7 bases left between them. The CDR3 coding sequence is TGTGCCAGTAGTAGAAACAACTACAATGAGCAGTTCTTC. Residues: CASSRNNYNEQFF. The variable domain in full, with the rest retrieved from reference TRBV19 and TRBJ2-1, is DGGITQSPKYLFRKEGQNVTLSCEQNLNHDAMYWYRQDPGQGLRLIYYSQIVNDFQKGDIAEGYSVSREKKESFPLTVTSAQKNPTAFYLCASSRNNYNEQFFGPGTRLTVL.

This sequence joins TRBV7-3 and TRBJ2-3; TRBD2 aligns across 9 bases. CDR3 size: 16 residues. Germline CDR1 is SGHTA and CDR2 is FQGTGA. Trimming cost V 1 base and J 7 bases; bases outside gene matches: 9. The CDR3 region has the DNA TGTGCCAGCAGCTTAAGTCCGCGGGGGGGCCCCAATACGCAGTATTTT. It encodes CASSLSPRGGPNTQYF.

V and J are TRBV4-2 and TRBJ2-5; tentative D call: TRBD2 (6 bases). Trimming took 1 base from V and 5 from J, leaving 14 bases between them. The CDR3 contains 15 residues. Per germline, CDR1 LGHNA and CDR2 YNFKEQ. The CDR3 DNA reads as TGTGCCAGCAGCCAAGGATCAGGGCTAGCGGAGACCCAGTACTTC. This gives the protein CASSQGSGLAETQYF.

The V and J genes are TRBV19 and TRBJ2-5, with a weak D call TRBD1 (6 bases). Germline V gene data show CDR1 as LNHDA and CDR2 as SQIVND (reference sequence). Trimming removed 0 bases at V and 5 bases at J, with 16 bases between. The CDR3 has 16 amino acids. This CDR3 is CASSIDPTGSEETQYF. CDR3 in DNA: TGTGCCAGTAGTATAGACCCCACAGGGTCAGAGGAGACCCAGTACTTC.

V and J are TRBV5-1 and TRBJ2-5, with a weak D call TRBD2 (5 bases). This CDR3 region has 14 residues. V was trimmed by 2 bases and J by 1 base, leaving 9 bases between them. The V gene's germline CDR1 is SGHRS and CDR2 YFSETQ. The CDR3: CASSLSGVQETQYF. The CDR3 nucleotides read TGCGCCAGCAGCTTAAGCGGAGTCCAAGAGACCCAGTACTTC.

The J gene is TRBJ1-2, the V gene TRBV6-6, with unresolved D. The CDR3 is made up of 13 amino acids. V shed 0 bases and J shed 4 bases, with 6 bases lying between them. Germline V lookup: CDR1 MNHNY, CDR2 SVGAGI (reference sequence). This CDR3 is CASSYSHSYGYTF. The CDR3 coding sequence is TGTGCCAGCAGTTACTCGCACAGCTATGGCTACACCTTC.

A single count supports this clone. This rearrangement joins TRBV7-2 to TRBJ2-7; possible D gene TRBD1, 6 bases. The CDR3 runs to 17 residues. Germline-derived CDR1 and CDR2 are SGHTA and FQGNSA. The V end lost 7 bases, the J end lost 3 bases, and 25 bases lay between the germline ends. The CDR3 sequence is CASTVPGQGIRIYEQYF. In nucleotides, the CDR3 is TGTGCCAGCACCGTCCCGGGACAAGGGATCCGTATCTACGAGCAGTACTTC. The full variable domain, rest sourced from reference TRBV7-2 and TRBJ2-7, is GAGVSQSPSNKVTEKGKDVELRCDPISGHTALYWYRQSLGQGLEFLIYFQGNSAPDKSGLPSDRFSAERTGGSVSTLTIQRTQQEDSAVYLCASTVPGQGIRIYEQYFGPGTRLTVT.

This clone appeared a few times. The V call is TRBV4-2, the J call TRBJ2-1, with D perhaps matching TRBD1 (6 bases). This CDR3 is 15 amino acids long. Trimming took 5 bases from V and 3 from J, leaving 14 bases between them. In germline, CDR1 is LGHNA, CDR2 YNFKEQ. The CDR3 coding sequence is TGTGCCAGCAGCTCAGGGGCTACCTTCTACAATGAGCAGTTCTTC. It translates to CASSSGATFYNEQFF.

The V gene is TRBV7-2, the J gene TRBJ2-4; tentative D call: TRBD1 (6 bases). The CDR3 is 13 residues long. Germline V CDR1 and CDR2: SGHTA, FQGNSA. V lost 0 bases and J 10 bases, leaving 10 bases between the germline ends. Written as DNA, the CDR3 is TGTGCCAGCAGCTTAGCGCAGGGGCAAATTCAGTACTTC. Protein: CASSLAQGQIQYF. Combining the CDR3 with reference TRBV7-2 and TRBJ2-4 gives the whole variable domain GAGVSQSPSNKVTEKGKDVELRCDPISGHTALYWYRQSLGQGLEFLIYFQGNSAPDKSGLPSDRFSAERTGGSVSTLTIQRTQQEDSAVYLCASSLAQGQIQYFGAGTRLSVL.

The CDR3 here is CASSWGGGTYEQYF. For the CDR3, the DNA is TGCGCCAGCAGCTGGGGAGGTGGGACCTACGAGCAGTACTTC. The chain joins TRBV5-1 to TRBJ2-7; a weak D match, TRBD2 (6 bases). Per germline, CDR1 SGHRS and CDR2 YFSETQ. Trimming pared 3 bases from V and 2 bases from J, leaving 12 bases between. The CDR3 loop spans 14 amino acids.

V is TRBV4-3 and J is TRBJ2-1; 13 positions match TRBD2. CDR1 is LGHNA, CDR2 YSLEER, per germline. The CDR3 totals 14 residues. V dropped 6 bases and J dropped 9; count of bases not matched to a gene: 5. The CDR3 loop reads CASSWTSGRSEQFF. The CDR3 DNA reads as TGCGCCAGCAGTTGGACTAGCGGGAGAAGTGAGCAGTTCTTC.

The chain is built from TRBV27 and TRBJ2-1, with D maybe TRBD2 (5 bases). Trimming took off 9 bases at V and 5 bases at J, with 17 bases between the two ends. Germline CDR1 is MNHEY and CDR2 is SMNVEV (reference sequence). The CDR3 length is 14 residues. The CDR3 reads CASKGFERNNEQFF. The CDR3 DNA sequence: TGTGCCAGTAAAGGGTTTGAGCGGAACAATGAGCAGTTCTTC.

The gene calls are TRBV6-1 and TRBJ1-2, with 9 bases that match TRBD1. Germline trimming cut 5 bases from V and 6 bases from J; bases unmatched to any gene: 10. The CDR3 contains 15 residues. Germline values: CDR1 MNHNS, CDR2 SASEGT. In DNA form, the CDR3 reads TGTGCCAGCAGTACGGCCGGGACAGGGATTAATGGCTACACCTTC. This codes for CASSTAGTGINGYTF.

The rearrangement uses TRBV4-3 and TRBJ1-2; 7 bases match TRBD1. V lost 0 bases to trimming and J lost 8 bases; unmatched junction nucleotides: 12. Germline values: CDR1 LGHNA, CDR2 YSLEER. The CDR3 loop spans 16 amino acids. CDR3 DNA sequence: TGCGCCAGCAGCCAAGAGTGGGACAGTGGTGCATGGGGCTACACCTTC. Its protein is CASSQEWDSGAWGYTF.

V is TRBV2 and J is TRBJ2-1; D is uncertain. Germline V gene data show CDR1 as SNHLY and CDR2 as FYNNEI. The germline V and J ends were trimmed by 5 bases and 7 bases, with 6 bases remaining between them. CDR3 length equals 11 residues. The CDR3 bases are TGTGCCAGCAGTTTTAGTAATGAGCAGTTCTTC. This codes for CASSFSNEQFF.

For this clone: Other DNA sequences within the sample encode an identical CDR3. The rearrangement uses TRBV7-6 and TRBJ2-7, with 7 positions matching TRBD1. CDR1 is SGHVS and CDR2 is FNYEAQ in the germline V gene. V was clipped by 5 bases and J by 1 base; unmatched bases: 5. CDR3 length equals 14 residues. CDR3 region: CASSPRQGSYEQYF. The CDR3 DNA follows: TGTGCCAGCAGCCCCCGACAGGGATCCTACGAGCAGTACTTC.